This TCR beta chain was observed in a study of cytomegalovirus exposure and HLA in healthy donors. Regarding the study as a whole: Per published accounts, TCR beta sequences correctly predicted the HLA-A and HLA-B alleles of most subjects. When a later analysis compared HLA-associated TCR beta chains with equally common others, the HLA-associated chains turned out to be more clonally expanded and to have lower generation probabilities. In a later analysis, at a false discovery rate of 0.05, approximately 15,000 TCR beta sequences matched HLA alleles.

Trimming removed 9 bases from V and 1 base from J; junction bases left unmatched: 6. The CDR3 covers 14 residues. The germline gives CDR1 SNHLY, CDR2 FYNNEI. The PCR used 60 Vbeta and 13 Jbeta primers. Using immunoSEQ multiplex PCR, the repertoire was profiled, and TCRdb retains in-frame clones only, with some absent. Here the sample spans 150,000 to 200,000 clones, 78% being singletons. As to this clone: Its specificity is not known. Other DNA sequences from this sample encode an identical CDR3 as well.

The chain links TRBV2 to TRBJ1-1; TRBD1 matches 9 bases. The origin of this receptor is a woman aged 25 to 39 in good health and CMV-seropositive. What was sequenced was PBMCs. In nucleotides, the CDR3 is TGTGCCAGTTCATGGACAGGGGCGAACACTGAAGCTTTCTTT. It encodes CASSWTGANTEAFF.